These T cell receptor beta chains were read from a single sample in a study of cytomegalovirus exposure and HLA in healthy donors. Here immunoSEQ multiplex PCR was the method, and the copy in TCRdb shows in-frame clones only, minus some. The sample table includes about 54,000 clones. Material: PBMCs. These receptors originate from a woman aged 40-49 years in good health and CMV-seronegative. Each CDR3 is given with its conserved first and last residue. D genes are given only for firm matches.

TRBJ1-6,TRBV25-1,NA,CASSEYTGINSPLHF,TGTGCCAGCAGTGAATATACAGGAATTAATTCACCCCTCCACTTT
TRBJ2-1,TRBV5-1,TRBD2,CASSPGTSGAYNEQFF,TGCGCCAGCAGTCCAGGGACTAGCGGGGCATACAATGAGCAGTTCTTC
TRBJ2-3,TRBV28,TRBD2,CASSLAGGTDTQYF,TGTGCCAGCAGTCTAGCGGGGGGGACAGATACGCAGTATTTT
TRBJ2-6,TRBV6-1,NA,CASSAQGKSGANVLTF,TGTGCCAGCAGTGCACAGGGTAAATCTGGGGCCAACGTCCTGACTTTC
TRBJ1-4,TRBV7-2,TRBD1,CASSAQTGEKLFF,TGTGCCAGCAGCGCGCAGACAGGGGAAAAACTGTTTTTT
TRBJ1-2,TRBV28,NA,CASRPWPGYGYGYTF,TGTGCCAGCAGACCCTGGCCGGGATACGGCTATGGCTACACCTTC
TRBJ1-1,TRBV7-9,TRBD1,CASSLGNHRGAEAFF,TGTGCCAGCAGCTTAGGGAACCACAGGGGAGCTGAAGCTTTCTTT
TRBJ1-3,TRBV28,TRBD1,CASSSQGNSGNTIYF,TGTGCCAGCAGCTCACAGGGGAACTCTGGAAACACCATATATTTT
TRBJ2-2,TRBV30,TRBD2,CAWKLAGLNTGELFF,TGTGCCTGGAAACTAGCGGGACTGAACACCGGGGAGCTGTTTTTT
TRBJ2-3,TRBV7-3,NA,CASSFRGAGTDTQYF,TGTGCCAGCAGCTTCCGGGGGGCCGGCACAGATACGCAGTATTTT
TRBJ2-2,TRBV10-3,NA,CAISESTATAGELFF,TGTGCCATCAGTGAGTCGACAGCTACGGCCGGGGAGCTGTTTTTT
TRBJ2-7,TRBV5-1,NA,CASSLDGLTYEQYF,TGCGCCAGCAGCTTGGACGGACTAACGTACGAGCAGTACTTC
TRBJ1-1,TRBV9,NA,CASSGGDSGDTEAFF,TGTGCCAGCAGCGGGGGGGATAGCGGTGACACTGAAGCTTTCTTT
TRBJ1-3,TRBV18,TRBD1,CASSRDRAGNTIYF,TGTGCCAGCTCCCGGGACAGGGCTGGAAACACCATATATTTT
TRBJ2-1,TRBV6-4,TRBD2,CASQDGPSGARFF,TGTGCCAGCCAGGATGGACCTAGCGGAGCTCGGTTCTTC
TRBJ2-7,TRBV28,TRBD1,CASRRGQGESYEQYF,TGTGCCAGCAGGAGGGGACAGGGGGAATCCTACGAGCAGTACTTC
TRBJ2-1,TRBV5-1,TRBD2,CASSPWTSGGDNEQFF,TGCGCCAGCAGCCCCTGGACTAGCGGGGGAGACAATGAGCAGTTCTTC
TRBJ1-1,TRBV5-6,NA,CASSLVSVTEAFF,TGTGCCAGCAGCTTGGTGAGCGTTACTGAAGCTTTCTTT
TRBJ1-2,TRBV5-4,NA,CASSLGQEGYGYTF,TGTGCCAGCAGCTTGGGACAAGAGGGTTATGGCTACACCTTC
TRBJ1-3,TRBV28,NA,CASRQQGSGNTIYF,TGTGCCAGCAGGCAACAGGGCTCTGGAAACACCATATATTTT
TRBJ2-7,TRBV29-1,TRBD2,CSVASFLSGEQYF,TGCAGCGTTGCCTCCTTTCTTAGCGGGGAGCAGTACTTC
TRBJ1-6,TRBV4-3,TRBD1,CASSQAPQGANSPLHF,TGCGCCAGCAGCCAAGCCCCACAGGGGGCGAATTCACCCCTCCACTTT
TRBJ2-1,TRBV18,TRBD1,CASSPYRGQGNNEQFF,TGTGCCAGCTCACCATACCGGGGACAGGGGAACAATGAGCAGTTCTTC
TRBJ1-5,TRBV2,NA,CASSLNRVTNQPQHF,TGTGCCAGCAGCCTTAACAGGGTTACGAATCAGCCCCAGCATTTT
TRBJ2-7,TRBV18,TRBD2,CASSPGLAGGYEQYF,TGTGCCAGCTCACCCGGACTAGCGGGAGGCTACGAGCAGTACTTC
TRBJ2-7,TRBV11-2,TRBD2,CASSRSSWREATYEQYF,TGTGCCAGCAGCCGCTCTTCTTGGCGGGAGGCTACCTACGAGCAGTACTTC
TRBJ1-3,TRBV6-6,NA,CASSPAGESGNTIYF,TGTGCCAGCAGTCCTGCAGGGGAATCTGGAAACACCATATATTTT
TRBJ1-2,TRBV28,NA,CASSRGPHPLGYTF,TGTGCCAGCAGTCGAGGGCCCCATCCCCTCGGCTACACCTTC
TRBJ2-2,TRBV5-8,NA,CASSPRLTGELFF,TGTGCCAGCAGCCCCAGGCTCACCGGGGAGCTGTTTTTT
TRBJ2-7,TRBV7-3,TRBD1,CASSRTGTGAEQYF,TGTGCCAGCAGCCGTACCGGGACAGGGGCCGAGCAGTACTTC
TRBJ2-7,TRBV5-1,TRBD1,CASSLVVGTGGYEQYF,TGCGCCAGCAGCTTGGTGGTCGGGACAGGGGGCTACGAGCAGTACTTC
TRBJ1-5,TRBV18,TRBD1,CASSPPAGQGAGQPQHF,TGTGCCAGCTCACCGCCCGCGGGACAGGGAGCGGGTCAGCCCCAGCATTTT
TRBJ2-7,TRBV6-5,TRBD2,CASSLGGRAYEQYF,TGTGCCAGCAGTTTAGGCGGGAGGGCCTACGAGCAGTACTTC
TRBJ2-4,TRBV19,TRBD2,CASSISSGRAPTNIQYF,TGTGCCAGTAGTATCTCTAGCGGGAGGGCTCCAACCAACATTCAGTACTTC
TRBJ2-5,TRBV19,TRBD2,CASSRGAQRGQETQYF,TGTGCCAGTAGTCGAGGCGCCCAGCGGGGGCAAGAGACCCAGTACTTC
TRBJ2-1,TRBV4-1,NA,CASSQETPARGGDGEQFF,TGCGCCAGCAGCCAAGAGACGCCGGCGAGGGGGGGGGACGGTGAGCAGTTCTTC
TRBJ1-5,TRBV28,TRBD1,CASSLQGTISNQPQHF,TGTGCCAGCAGCTTACAGGGGACAATTAGCAATCAGCCCCAGCATTTT
TRBJ1-4,TRBV27,NA,CASSKQGGSEKLFF,TGTGCCAGCAGTAAACAGGGTGGCAGTGAAAAACTGTTTTTT
TRBJ2-2,TRBV7-2,TRBD2,CASSKREGGTGELFF,TGTGCCAGCAGCAAGCGGGAGGGAGGCACCGGGGAGCTGTTTTTT
TRBJ1-1,TRBV28,TRBD1,CASSLFTEDRGHENTEAFF,TGTGCCAGCAGTCTCTTCACAGAGGACAGGGGGCATGAGAACACTGAAGCTTTCTTT